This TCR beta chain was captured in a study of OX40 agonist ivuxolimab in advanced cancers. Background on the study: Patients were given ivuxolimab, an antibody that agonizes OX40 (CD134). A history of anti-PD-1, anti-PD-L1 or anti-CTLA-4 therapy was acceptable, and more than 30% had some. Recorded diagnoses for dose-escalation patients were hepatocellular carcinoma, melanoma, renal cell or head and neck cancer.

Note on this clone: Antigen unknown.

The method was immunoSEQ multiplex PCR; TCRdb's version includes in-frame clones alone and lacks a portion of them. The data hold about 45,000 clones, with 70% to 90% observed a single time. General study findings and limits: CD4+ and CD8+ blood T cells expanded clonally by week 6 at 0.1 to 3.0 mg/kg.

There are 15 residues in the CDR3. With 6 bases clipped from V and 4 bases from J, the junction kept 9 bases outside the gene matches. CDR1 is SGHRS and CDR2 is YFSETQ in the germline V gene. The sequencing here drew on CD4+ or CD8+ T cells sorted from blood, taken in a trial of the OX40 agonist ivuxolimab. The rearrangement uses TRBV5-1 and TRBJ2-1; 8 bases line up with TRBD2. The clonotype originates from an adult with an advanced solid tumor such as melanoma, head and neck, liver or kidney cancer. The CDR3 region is CASTTSGSGYNEQFF. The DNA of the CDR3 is TGCGCCAGCACCACGAGCGGGAGCGGATACAATGAGCAGTTCTTC.